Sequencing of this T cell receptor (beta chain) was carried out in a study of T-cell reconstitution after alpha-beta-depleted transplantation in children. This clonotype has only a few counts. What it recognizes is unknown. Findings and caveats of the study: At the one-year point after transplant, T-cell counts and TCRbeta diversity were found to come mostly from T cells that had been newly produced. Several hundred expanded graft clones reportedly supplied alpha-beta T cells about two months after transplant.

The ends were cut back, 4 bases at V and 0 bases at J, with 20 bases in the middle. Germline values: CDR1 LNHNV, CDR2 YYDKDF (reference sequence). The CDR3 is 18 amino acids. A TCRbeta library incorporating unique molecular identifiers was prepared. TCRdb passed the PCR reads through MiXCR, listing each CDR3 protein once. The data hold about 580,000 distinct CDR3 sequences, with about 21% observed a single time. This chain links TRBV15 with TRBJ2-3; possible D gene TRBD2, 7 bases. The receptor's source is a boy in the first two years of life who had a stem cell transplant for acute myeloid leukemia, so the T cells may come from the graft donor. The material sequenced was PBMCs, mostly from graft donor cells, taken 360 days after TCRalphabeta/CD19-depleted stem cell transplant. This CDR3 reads CATSKLKPRGASTDTQYF. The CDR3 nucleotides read TGTGCCACCAGCAAACTTAAACCTCGGGGGGCTAGCACAGATACGCAGTATTTT.